The T cell receptor (beta chain) described here comes from a study of vaccination and CD4 T cells after COVID-19. About the study: Convalescent patients, SARS-CoV-2 positive by nasal swab PCR, comprised several mild cases and one severe case.

With the Oncomine TCR Beta short-read assay, DNA from cultured CD4+ T cells was sequenced. Genomic DNA was drawn out of CD4+ T cells grown in culture. TCRdb re-analysed the PCR reads in MiXCR, keeping a single row per CDR3 protein. The sample gives approximately 19,000 distinct CDR3 sequences, roughly 55% of which show up once; about 9.8% is in the top ten. The germline V gene encodes CDR1 MNHNS and CDR2 SASEGT. Trimming cost V 1 base and J 2 bases, with 11 bases left between them. The CDR3 is 15 amino acids. Concerning this clonotype: Its matching antigen is unknown.

Treatment specified: approximately nine-day PBMC culture with coronavirus spike peptide pools or control peptides (ViraFEST assay). Under the ViraFEST approach, antigen-specific T cells were expanded with peptide pools and TCRs subsequently sequenced. The clonotype originates from a human donor who had recovered from COVID-19. This material consisted of CD4+ T cells from blood, cultured in vitro, taken after SARS-CoV-2 vaccination. The chain links TRBV6-1 to TRBJ1-2, with D uncertain. CDR3 in amino acids: CASSEVPGTNYGYTF. The CDR3 DNA reads TGTGCCAGCAGTGAAGTCCCAGGCACCAACTATGGCTACACCTTC.